Below, 8 T cell receptor beta chains from the same sample are listed, as sequenced in a study of cytomegalovirus exposure and HLA in healthy donors. Here immunoSEQ multiplex PCR was the method, and the copy in TCRdb shows in-frame clones only, minus some. The table has 150,000 to 160,000 clones, about 86% seen once. Sequencing was performed on PBMCs. The source is a human donor in good health.

V gene TRBV27 combines with J gene TRBJ2-7; D is ambiguous. The CDR3 runs 14 residues. V gave up 5 bases and J gave up 0 bases, with 11 bases separating them. Germline CDR1 and CDR2: MNHEY and SMNVEV (reference sequence). CDR3 loop: CASSARGSSYEQYF. In DNA, the CDR3 is TGTGCCAGCAGTGCCAGAGGCAGCTCCTACGAGCAGTACTTC.

The rearrangement links TRBV30 to TRBJ2-2; the match to TRBD2 covers 7 bases. Germline V gene lookup returns CDR1 GTSNPN and CDR2 SVGIG (reference sequence). The CDR3 contains 13 residues. The V gene end was trimmed by 8 bases and the J gene end by 4 bases; junction bases not matched to a gene: 7. CDR3 protein: CAQGRASTGELFF. The CDR3, as DNA: TGTGCCCAAGGGAGGGCGAGCACCGGGGAGCTGTTTTTT.

The rearrangement joins TRBV12-5 to TRBJ1-3, with D possibly matching TRBD1 (5 bases). The germline CDR1 and CDR2 sequences are LGHNT and FRNRAP. This CDR3 has 17 residues. The ends were cut back, 0 bases at V and 0 bases at J, with 12 bases in the middle. This chain's CDR3 is CASGLVRWGGSGNTIYF. The CDR3 DNA reads TGTGCTAGTGGTTTGGTTAGGTGGGGGGGCTCTGGAAACACCATATATTTT.

V usage is TRBV6-5 and J usage is TRBJ1-2, with 9 bases lining up with TRBD1. V lost 2 bases and J lost 7; bases outside the gene matches: 5. CDR3 size: 14 residues. Germline loops: CDR1 MNHEY, CDR2 SVGAGI. For the CDR3, the DNA is TGTGCCAGCAGTTACGGGACAGGGCTTGGTGGCTACACCTTC. Its protein product is CASSYGTGLGGYTF.

The chain carries TRBV6-6 and TRBJ1-4, with 9 bases identical to TRBD1. The J segment lost 8 bases and the V segment lost 6 bases, leaving 10 bases of the junction unmatched. Germline loops: CDR1 MNHNY, CDR2 SVGAGI (reference sequence). The length of the CDR3 is 15 residues. CDR3 DNA sequence: TGTGCCAGCAGACCGGGACAGGGCCATGAGGAAAAACTGTTTTTT. It codes for CASRPGQGHEEKLFF.

This chain links TRBV5-1 with TRBJ2-2; TRBD2 matches 12 bases. With 4 bases clipped from V and 7 bases from J, the junction kept 14 bases outside the gene matches. This CDR3 has 18 amino acids. Per the germline V gene, CDR1 is SGHRS and CDR2 is YFSETQ. CDR3 residues: CASSQRLAGEITNGELFF. The CDR3 DNA is TGCGCCAGCAGCCAAAGACTAGCGGGAGAGATTACAAACGGGGAGCTGTTTTTT. Variable domain in full (rest from reference TRBV5-1 and TRBJ2-2): KAGVTQTPRYLIKTRGQQVTLSCSPISGHRSVSWYQQTPGQGLQFLFEYFSETQRNKGNFPGRFSGRQFSNSRSEMNVSTLELGDSALYLCASSQRLAGEITNGELFFGEGSRLTVL.

The chain links TRBV7-3 to TRBJ1-6; weak D call: TRBD1 (5 bases). Deletions cut 2 bases from V and 7 bases from J, with 6 bases between. The CDR3 extends over 13 amino acids. Germline CDR1 SGHTA, CDR2 FQGTGA. The CDR3 nucleotides are TGTGCCAGCAGCTTACAGGGAAATTCACCCCTCCACTTT. It is translated as CASSLQGNSPLHF.

This chain uses TRBV18 with TRBJ1-5; a possible D gene is TRBD1 (6 bases). Germline CDR1 KGHSH, CDR2 LQKENI. The CDR3 runs to 15 residues. V was pared by 1 base and J by 2 bases, with 9 bases between. The CDR3 protein is CASSPQGGRNQPQHF. The CDR3 DNA sequence: TGTGCCAGCTCACCACAAGGGGGTCGCAATCAGCCCCAGCATTTT.